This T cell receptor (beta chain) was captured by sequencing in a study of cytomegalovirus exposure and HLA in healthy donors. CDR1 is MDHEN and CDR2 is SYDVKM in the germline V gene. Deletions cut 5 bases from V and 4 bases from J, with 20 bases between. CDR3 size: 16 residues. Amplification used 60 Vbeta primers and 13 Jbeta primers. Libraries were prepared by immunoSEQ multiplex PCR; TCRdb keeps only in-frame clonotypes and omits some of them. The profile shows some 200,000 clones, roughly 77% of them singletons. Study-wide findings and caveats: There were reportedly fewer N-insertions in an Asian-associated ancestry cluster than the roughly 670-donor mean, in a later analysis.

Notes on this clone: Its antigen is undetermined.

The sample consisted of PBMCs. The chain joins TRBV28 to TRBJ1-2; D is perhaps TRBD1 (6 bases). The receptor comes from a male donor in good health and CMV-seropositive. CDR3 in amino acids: CASSLAGSTGIYGYTF. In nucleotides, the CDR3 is TGTGCCAGCAGTCTAGCCGGATCCACAGGGATCTATGGCTACACCTTC.